The rows below give T cell receptor beta chains drawn from one sample of a study of regulatory dendritic cells for organ transplantation. Generated by immunoSEQ multiplex PCR, the TCRdb table keeps only in-frame clones and is missing some. The sample has some 11,000 clones; around two thirds are singletons. No antigen is known for these receptors. Material: naive CD4+ T cells from blood cultured with regulatory dendritic cells. All receptors derive from a human donor in good health. Both conserved end residues are part of each CDR3. A D gene is named only where the DNA matches it firmly. Rows give clone size only sometimes, using once, few, many, or a class for an expanded clone.

14	few	NA	TRBV19	TRBJ2-7	TGTGCCAGTAGTGCCTCCAGGGATTCGTACGAGCAGTACTTC	CASSASRDSYEQYF
15	NA	TRBD1	TRBV15	TRBJ2-7	TGTGCCACCAGCAGACCCGGGACAGGGAATTACGAGCAGTACTTC	CATSRPGTGNYEQYF
16	NA	NA	TRBV9	TRBJ1-6	TGTGCCAGCAGCGTTAACAGTGTTCCCTATAATTCACCCCTCCACTTT	CASSVNSVPYNSPLHF
15	once	TRBD1	TRBV6-5	TRBJ1-6	TGTGCCAGCAGGAGGACAGGGGAGCCTAATTCACCCCTCCACTTT	CASRRTGEPNSPLHF
14	NA	NA	TRBV7-9	TRBJ2-3	TGTGCCAGCAGCTTAGTGGCAGGCACAGATACGCAGTATTTT	CASSLVAGTDTQYF
17	NA	TRBD2	TRBV10-3	TRBJ2-2	TGTGCCATCAGTGGTCTCCCTAGCGGGGGGGCGACCGGGGAGCTGTTTTTT	CAISGLPSGGATGELFF
14	NA	NA	TRBV7-7	TRBJ2-3	TGTGCCAGCAGCCCACCGGGGAGTACAGATACGCAGTATTTT	CASSPPGSTDTQYF
16	NA	NA	TRBV28	TRBJ1-6	TGTGCCAGCAGTCGACCCCCGGGACAAGGGTCCAATCCCCTCCACTTT	CASSRPPGQGSNPLHF
15	NA	NA	TRBV11-2	TRBJ2-1	TGTGCCAGCAGCTTTACGTGGAGCTCCTACAATGAGCAGTTCTTC	CASSFTWSSYNEQFF
14	NA	TRBD2	TRBV6-1	TRBJ2-1	TGTGCCAGCAGGGTAGCGGGGGGGCGAAATGAGCAGTTCTTC	CASRVAGGRNEQFF
17	NA	TRBD1	TRBV28	TRBJ1-2	TGTGCCAGCAGTCCCATACCGTCGACAGGGGCTAACTATGGCTACACCTTC	CASSPIPSTGANYGYTF
15	once	NA	TRBV27	TRBJ1-4	TGTGCCAGCAGTACCGACAGGTCGCGAAATGAAAAACTGTTTTTT	CASSTDRSRNEKLFF
15	NA	NA	TRBV11-2	TRBJ1-5	TGTGCCAGCAGCTTGTCCTCAACGAGCGGTCAGCCCCAGCATTTT	CASSLSSTSGQPQHF
13	once	TRBD1	TRBV7-9	TRBJ1-4	TGTGCCAGCAGGCGACAGGGGAATGAAAAACTGTTTTTT	CASRRQGNEKLFF
16	NA	TRBD1	TRBV11-1	TRBJ1-4	TGTGCCAGCAGCGCCGCAAGGACAGGGCTTAATGAAAAACTGTTTTTT	CASSAARTGLNEKLFF
12	few	NA	TRBV5-4	TRBJ2-1	TGTGCCAGCAGCTGGACATACAATGAGCAGTTCTTC	CASSWTYNEQFF
14	NA	TRBD1	TRBV5-4	TRBJ2-5	TGTGCCAGCAGCCCGGACAGGGAACAAGAGACCCAGTACTTC	CASSPDREQETQYF
16	NA	TRBD1	TRBV7-2	TRBJ1-2	TGTGCCAGCAGCTTAGTGGGGCCAGGGGGAGGCTATGGCTACACCTTC	CASSLVGPGGGYGYTF
18	NA	TRBD2	TRBV4-1	TRBJ2-7	TGCGCCAGCAGCCAAGATTTAACTAGCGGGACTAACTCCTACGAGCAGTACTTC	CASSQDLTSGTNSYEQYF
14	NA	NA	TRBV6-5	TRBJ2-1	TGTGCCAGCAAGGGGGCTAGCGGGCTTCATGTGTGGTTCTTC	CASKGASGLHVWFF
15	NA	TRBD2	TRBV19	TRBJ2-1	TGTGCCAGTGAGCGGGGTCCATCCTCCTACAATGAGCAGTTCTTC	CASERGPSSYNEQFF
17	once	TRBD2	TRBV7-2	TRBJ2-7	TGTGCCAGCAGCTTACGGCGGGGGGGCAGTAGTTCCTACGAGCAGTACTTC	CASSLRRGGSSSYEQYF
13	NA	TRBD1	TRBV2	TRBJ1-2	TGTGCCAGCAGTGAAGGGACAGGGGGCGGCTACACCTTC	CASSEGTGGGYTF
16	NA	NA	TRBV9	TRBJ2-2	TGTGCCAGCAGCGTAGTGGGAGGACAGAACACCGGGGAGCTGTTTTTT	CASSVVGGQNTGELFF
12	few	NA	TRBV5-1	TRBJ2-3	TGCGCCAGCAGCTTTCCCGGGGATACGCAGTATTTT	CASSFPGDTQYF
14	NA	TRBD1	TRBV27	TRBJ1-2	TGTGCCAGCAGTTTCGGAGACAGGGTAAACAGCTACACCTTC	CASSFGDRVNSYTF
14	NA	TRBD1	TRBV19	TRBJ2-1	TGTGCCAGTAGTCGGGGACAGGGAACGAATGAGCAGTTCTTC	CASSRGQGTNEQFF
15	NA	TRBD2	TRBV6-4	TRBJ2-2	TGTGCCAGCGGGGAAGCGGGGATCGGGACCGGGGAGCTGTTTTTT	CASGEAGIGTGELFF
12	NA	NA	TRBV11-2	TRBJ1-3	TGTGCCAGCAGTCGACAGGGAAACACCATATATTTT	CASSRQGNTIYF
15	NA	TRBD1	TRBV7-2	TRBJ2-7	TGTGCCAGCAGCGTCACAGGGGAAGGGTATTACGAGCAGTACTTC	CASSVTGEGYYEQYF
15	NA	TRBD2	TRBV5-1	TRBJ2-5	TGCGCCAGCAGCCTCGGGACTAGCGGACAAGAGACCCAGTACTTC	CASSLGTSGQETQYF
12	NA	NA	TRBV7-6	TRBJ2-3	TGTGCCAGCAGCCAGAGAGGGGATACGCAGTATTTT	CASSQRGDTQYF
15	NA	NA	TRBV6-4	TRBJ2-2	TGTGCCAGCAGTGTGTCACAGGGGAACACCGGGGAGCTGTTTTTT	CASSVSQGNTGELFF
16	NA	TRBD2	TRBV6-6	TRBJ2-3	TGTGCCAGCAGGCCCCTAGCGGGGGGGAGGGCAGATACGCAGTATTTT	CASRPLAGGRADTQYF
16	NA	TRBD2	TRBV5-4	TRBJ2-5	TGTGCCAGCAGCCAACAGGGACTAGCGGGGAAAGAGACCCAGTACTTC	CASSQQGLAGKETQYF
15	NA	TRBD1	TRBV2	TRBJ2-1	TGTGCCAGCAGCCCCGGGACAGGGGATTACAATGAGCAGTTCTTC	CASSPGTGDYNEQFF
12	NA	NA	TRBV10-3	TRBJ2-7	TGTGCCATCAGTGAGCGAGATGACGAGCAGTACTTC	CAISERDDEQYF
12	few	NA	TRBV19	TRBJ1-6	TGTGCCAGTAGTATCGGGGTATCACCCCTCCACTTT	CASSIGVSPLHF
13	NA	NA	TRBV5-1	TRBJ2-1	TGCGCCAGCAGTCTTGGCCATGACAATGAGCAGTTCTTC	CASSLGHDNEQFF
17	NA	NA	TRBV5-5	TRBJ2-7	TGTGCCAGCAGCCCACGAATACAGGGTATGCGGGGGTACGAGCAGTACTTC	CASSPRIQGMRGYEQYF
15	NA	NA	TRBV2	TRBJ2-5	TGTGCCAGCAGAGAGGACAGATCCCTACCCGGGCCCCAGTACTTC	CASREDRSLPGPQYF
14	NA	TRBD2	TRBV6-6	TRBJ2-7	TGTGCCAGCAATGCCGCGGGGGGGCTCTACGAGCAGTACTTC	CASNAAGGLYEQYF
13	few	TRBD2	TRBV19	TRBJ2-3	TGTGCCAGTAGTTTCCTGACTAGCGGGGGGCCGTATTTT	CASSFLTSGGPYF
15	NA	TRBD2	TRBV6-5	TRBJ2-1	TGTGCCAGCAGACGCCTTAGCGGGGGAGACGATGAGCAGTTCTTC	CASRRLSGGDDEQFF
15	NA	TRBD2	TRBV4-2	TRBJ2-7	TGTGCCAGCAGCCTAGGACTAGCGGGGGAGTACGAGCAGTACTTC	CASSLGLAGEYEQYF
13	once	NA	TRBV18	TRBJ1-3	TGTGCCAGCTCACCAGGAGGAGGAAACACCATATATTTT	CASSPGGGNTIYF
16	few	TRBD2	TRBV4-1	TRBJ2-7	TGCGCCAGCAGCCAAGAGGGCGGGGGGGCCTCCTACGAGCAGTACTTC	CASSQEGGGASYEQYF
15	NA	TRBD1	TRBV5-6	TRBJ2-7	TGTGCCAGCAGCTTGCGGGACAGGATCACCTACGAGCAGTACTTC	CASSLRDRITYEQYF
14	NA	NA	TRBV19	TRBJ2-5	TGTGCCAGTAGTCTACGACAGGCCCAAGAGACCCAGTACTTC	CASSLRQAQETQYF
15	NA	TRBD2	TRBV7-2	TRBJ2-5	TGTGCCAGCAGCTTAGCGCGGGGGTACCAAGAGACCCAGTACTTC	CASSLARGYQETQYF
15	NA	NA	TRBV27	TRBJ1-5	TGTGCCAGCAGTTTAACCAGGGAGGGAATAAATCCCCAGCATTTT	CASSLTREGINPQHF
15	NA	NA	TRBV10-1	TRBJ1-1	TGCGCCAGCAGTCCCCCAGGGACAAAGAACACTGAAGCTTTCTTT	CASSPPGTKNTEAFF
14	medium-sized	NA	TRBV6-1	TRBJ1-5	TGTGCCAGCAGCCTAGGCAGGGCTGGGCAGCCCCAGCATTTT	CASSLGRAGQPQHF
17	once	TRBD1	TRBV5-1	TRBJ2-3	TGCGCCAGCAGCTCGACACAGGGGCCAACTAGCACAGATACGCAGTATTTT	CASSSTQGPTSTDTQYF
20	NA	TRBD2	TRBV18	TRBJ2-3	TGTGCCAGCTCATCCCAACCCCTACTAGCGGGGGGCGGAATCACAGATACGCAGTATTTT	CASSSQPLLAGGGITDTQYF
15	NA	TRBD1	TRBV11-2	TRBJ1-1	TGTGCCAGCAGCTTAGCGGCGGCAGGGGGAACTGAAGCTTTCTTT	CASSLAAAGGTEAFF
14	NA	TRBD1	TRBV6-1	TRBJ2-2	TGTGCCAGCACAGAAGCAGGGGGTATCGGGGAGCTGTTTTTT	CASTEAGGIGELFF
16	NA	TRBD1	TRBV23-1	TRBJ1-4	TGCGCCAGCAGTCATCCATGGACAGGGGGCGAGGAAAAACTGTTTTTT	CASSHPWTGGEEKLFF
14	few	NA	TRBV10-3	TRBJ1-5	TGTGCCATCAGTGAAGGTAGTCTAGGTCAGCCCCAGCATTTT	CAISEGSLGQPQHF
14	NA	NA	TRBV10-3	TRBJ2-1	TGTGCCATCAGTGACAAGCAGGGGCTGGGTGAGCAGTTCTTC	CAISDKQGLGEQFF